This T cell receptor beta chain is drawn from a study of T cell clones after liver transplantation. The count of this clone is one. Clones were read by immunoSEQ multiplex PCR, and TCRdb kept only the in-frame ones, dropping some. Altogether 95,000 to 130,000 clones are present, 90% being singletons, with the ten largest covering around 0.8%. CDR3 length: 14 amino acids. Losses at the gene ends were 1 base for V and 5 bases for J; bases not matched to a gene: 5. This receptor was identified in a human patient who received a liver transplant. The graft donor may have given rise to some T cells. This chain links TRBV5-3 with TRBJ2-7, with TRBD1 matching 8 bases. TRBV5-3 is given ORF status, its function remaining uncertain. Here the sequenced sample was CD4+ T cells from blood, taken 12 months after liver transplant. As DNA, the CDR3 is TGTGCCAGAAGCTTGAGGCAGGGGGCCGACGAGCAGTACTTC. It translates to CARSLRQGADEQYF.